The 25 T cell receptor beta chains given below trace back to one sample, sequenced in a study of radiation and T cells in renal cell carcinoma. Some clones are missing from TCRdb's copy, which holds only in-frame ones; the method was immunoSEQ multiplex PCR. In the table there are roughly 75,000 clones, roughly 82% of which are singletons. Time point defined: blood 2 weeks post-SBRT. The treatment is: 15 Gy SBRT to primary tumor, nephrectomy 4 weeks later. The source was blood, collected from a patient whose treatment included radiotherapy and nephrectomy. The receptors were sampled from a man aged 55 to 69 with renal cell carcinoma.

Comments on this clone: A junction end diverges from the germline sequence, so it may reflect a read error. The V gene is TRBV7-8, the J gene TRBJ1-2; D ambiguous. The CDR3 length is 12 residues. Per germline, CDR1 SGHVS and CDR2 FQNEAQ. The chain's CDR3 is CASSLGTGGFLF. The DNA for the CDR3 is TGTGCCAGCAGCTTAGGCACTGGAGGGTTTCTGTTC.

The chain couples TRBV7-9 to TRBJ1-4; D is possibly TRBD1 (6 bases). Trimming stripped 5 bases from V and 8 bases from J, with 15 bases between. Germline V gene data show CDR1 as SEHNR and CDR2 as FQNEAQ (reference sequence). The CDR3 loop spans 14 amino acids. As DNA, the CDR3 is TGTGCCAGCAGCATCCCTGGGGGCGGGGAAAAACTGTTTTTT. Translated, it gives CASSIPGGGEKLFF.

This chain links TRBV4-3 with TRBJ2-5; the D gene is possibly TRBD2 (5 bases). Germline V gene sequence: CDR1 LGHNA, CDR2 YSLEER. The CDR3 totals 17 residues. V was shortened by 3 bases and J by 5 bases, with 22 bases between the two germline ends. This CDR3 is CASSHMALADLPETQYF. Written as DNA, the CDR3 is TGCGCCAGCAGCCACATGGCGCTAGCCGACCTCCCTGAGACCCAGTACTTC.

This clone was seen just once. The chain recombines TRBV2 with TRBJ2-2; the D gene is possibly TRBD1 (5 bases). The CDR3 has 15 residues. The ends were cut back, 10 bases at V and 2 bases at J, with 17 bases in the middle. In germline, CDR1 is SNHLY, CDR2 FYNNEI. CDR3 sequence: CANIGVGDNTGELFF. The CDR3 nucleotides read TGTGCCAACATTGGGGTAGGGGATAACACCGGGGAGCTGTTTTTT.

The chain carries TRBV5-1 and TRBJ2-6, with 7 bases that match TRBD1. The CDR3 is 14 residues long. Germline lookup yields CDR1 SGHRS and CDR2 YFSETQ. Trimming took 8 bases from V and 3 from J; bases not matched to a gene: 5. The CDR3 bases are TGCGCCAGTATAGACAGGGTTGGGGCCAACGTCCTGACTTTC. It codes for CASIDRVGANVLTF.

The genes are TRBV6-1 and TRBJ2-2; 10 bases align to TRBD2. The CDR3 is made up of 14 amino acids. Trimming at V came to 6 bases and at J to 4 bases, leaving 2 bases not matched to a gene. Germline-derived CDR1 and CDR2 are MNHNS and SASEGT. The CDR3 nucleotides are TGTGCCAGCAGACTAGCGGGAATCACCGGGGAGCTGTTTTTT. It encodes CASRLAGITGELFF.

The chain joins TRBV10-3 to TRBJ1-3, with TRBD1 matching 7 bases. V dropped 10 bases and J dropped 0; count of bases not matched to a gene: 3. Germline V CDR1 and CDR2: ENHRY, SYGVKD. This CDR3 has 13 amino acids. In DNA, the CDR3 is TGTGCCAGCGGGACAGACTCTGGAAACACCATATATTTT. Its protein is CASGTDSGNTIYF.

V gene TRBV18 combines with J gene TRBJ1-2, with 10 bases lining up with TRBD1. The germline gives CDR1 KGHSH, CDR2 LQKENI. The CDR3 runs 15 residues. The V and J ends lost 5 bases and 8 bases, in that order; junction bases with no gene match: 11. CDR3 protein: CASSAARDRGGGYTF. The CDR3 bases are TGTGCCAGCTCAGCGGCCCGGGACAGGGGAGGAGGCTACACCTTC.

The chain uses TRBV29-1 and TRBJ2-1; D not certain. CDR1 SQVTM and CDR2 ANQGSEA come from the germline V gene. Deletions cut 4 bases from V and 0 bases from J, with 10 bases between. The CDR3 runs to 14 residues. The chain's CDR3 is CSVGPSVSYNEQFF. CDR3 DNA sequence: TGCAGCGTTGGTCCAAGCGTCTCCTACAATGAGCAGTTCTTC.

The rearrangement links TRBV12-2 to TRBJ1-4; TRBD1 was called by the table and not checked on the DNA. TRBV12-2 is annotated as a pseudogene. This CDR3 has 20 residues. Here the CDR3 reads CASRVLQGQGAPPVNEKLFF. CDR3 nucleotide sequence: TGTGCAAGTCGCGTTTTGCAGGGACAGGGGGCCCCTCCAGTTAATGAAAAACTGTTTTTT.

This clone was seen a few times. The chain links TRBV5-1 to TRBJ1-5, with D maybe TRBD1 (6 bases). The germline gives CDR1 SGHRS, CDR2 YFSETQ. This CDR3 has 18 residues. V was cut by 0 bases and J by 0 bases, with 16 bases left in between. The CDR3 DNA is TGCGCCAGCAGCTTGGAGATTGTTGAGGGGGATAGCAATCAGCCCCAGCATTTT. Residues: CASSLEIVEGDSNQPQHF.

This sequence joins TRBV25-1 and TRBJ2-2; the D gene is possibly TRBD2 (5 bases). Germline V gene sequence: CDR1 MGHDK, CDR2 SYGVNS. This CDR3 contains 11 residues. The germline V and J ends were trimmed by 10 bases and 5 bases, with 8 bases remaining between them. The DNA of the CDR3 is TGTGCCATCGAGCGGACCGGGGAGCTGTTTTTT. It codes for CAIERTGELFF.

The chain employs TRBV4-3 and TRBJ2-6, with D perhaps matching TRBD1 or TRBD2 (5 bases each). Trimming took off 0 bases at V and 4 bases at J, with 13 bases between the two ends. Germline CDR1 reads LGHNA; CDR2 reads YSLEER. The CDR3 length is 17 residues. The CDR3 bases are TGCGCCAGCAGCCAAGAGGGGGTTAATTCCGGGGCCAACGTCCTGACTTTC. This gives the protein CASSQEGVNSGANVLTF.

The chain joins TRBV11-2 to TRBJ2-5, with D possibly TRBD2 on 7 matching bases. The CDR3 is 19 residues long. The V gene's germline CDR1 is SGHAT and CDR2 FQNNGV. V was clipped by 5 bases and J by 14 bases, with 39 bases between them. This CDR3 reads CASSPGGLGPGDPYGGSYF. The DNA for the CDR3 is TGTGCCAGCAGCCCCGGGGGGCTAGGTCCAGGGGACCCTTACGGGGGGTCTTACTTC.

This chain links TRBV19 with TRBJ2-1; D could derive from TRBD1 or TRBD2 (5 bases each). CDR1 and CDR2 (germline): LNHDA, SQIVND (reference sequence). The CDR3 consists of 14 residues. V lost 5 bases and J lost 6, with 14 bases in between. The CDR3 DNA follows: TGTGCCAGTAGTGGGGACCAATACCGCAATGAGCAGTTCTTC. This sequence encodes CASSGDQYRNEQFF. Based on the CDR3 plus reference TRBV19 and TRBJ2-1, the full variable domain is DGGITQSPKYLFRKEGQNVTLSCEQNLNHDAMYWYRQDPGQGLRLIYYSQIVNDFQKGDIAEGYSVSREKKESFPLTVTSAQKNPTAFYLCASSGDQYRNEQFFGPGTRLTVL.

This rearrangement joins TRBV7-3 to TRBJ1-1; the D is unclear. V lost 4 bases and J lost 0, with 12 bases in between. Germline loops: CDR1 SGHTA, CDR2 FQGTGA. The CDR3 covers 15 residues. The CDR3 coding sequence is TGTGCCAGCAGCTGGAAAAAAACAATGAACACTGAAGCTTTCTTT. Translated: CASSWKKTMNTEAFF.

This clone was detected only a few times. The chain couples TRBV9 to TRBJ1-1; maybe TRBD1 (5 bases). Germline V lookup: CDR1 SGDLS, CDR2 YYNGEE. Trimming took off 0 bases at V and 4 bases at J, with 16 bases between the two ends. The CDR3 has 16 residues. CDR3 protein: CASSVVGGVGVTEAFF. The CDR3, as DNA: TGTGCCAGCAGCGTAGTTGGAGGGGTTGGCGTCACTGAAGCTTTCTTT. Together with reference TRBV9 and TRBJ1-1, the CDR3 gives the full variable domain: DSGVTQTPKHLITATGQRVTLRCSPRSGDLSVYWYQQSLDQGLQFLIQYYNGEERAKGNILERFSAQQFPDLHSELNLSSLELGDSALYFCASSVVGGVGVTEAFFGQGTRLTVV.

CDR3 coding DNA: TGCGCCAGCAGCTTGGAAGAACGCTTGAACACTGAAGCTTTCTTT. Its translation: CASSLEERLNTEAFF. The rearrangement uses TRBV5-1 and TRBJ1-1; D is unclear. Germline lookup yields CDR1 SGHRS and CDR2 YFSETQ. The CDR3 sequence is 15 residues long. Trimming shortened V by 0 bases and J by 0 bases, and 9 bases separated the two germline ends.

The chain joins TRBV27 to TRBJ1-1, with TRBD1 as a possible D gene (6 bases). The CDR3 has 13 amino acids. The V gene's germline CDR1 is MNHEY and CDR2 SMNVEV (reference sequence). The germline V and J ends were trimmed by 6 bases and 4 bases, with 12 bases remaining between them. The CDR3 nucleotides read TGTGCCAGCAGAAACAGGGTGACCACTGAAGCTTTCTTT. Translated: CASRNRVTTEAFF.

The CDR3 sequence: CATSKEETNTGELFF. The CDR3 DNA reads as TGTGCCACCTCCAAGGAGGAAACGAACACCGGGGAGCTGTTTTTT. This chain connects TRBV6-4 to TRBJ2-2, with a weak D call TRBD2 (5 bases). CDR3 size: 15 residues. Germline V lookup: CDR1 MRHNA, CDR2 SNTAGT. Trimming took 10 bases from V and 0 from J, leaving 15 bases between them.

V and J are TRBV11-3 and TRBJ2-7, with TRBD2 as a possible D gene (5 bases). With 2 bases removed from V and 0 bases from J, the gap between germline ends came to 8 bases. CDR3 length equals 14 residues. Looked up from germline, CDR1 is SGHNT and CDR2 is YENEEA. CDR3 in amino acids: CASSLFSDSYEQYF. CDR3 sequence (DNA): TGTGCCAGCAGCTTATTTAGCGACTCCTACGAGCAGTACTTC.

This rearrangement joins TRBV7-3 to TRBJ1-1; TRBD1 matches 8 bases. The CDR3 contains 15 residues. The V and J ends lost 5 bases and 1 base, in that order; junction bases with no gene match: 6. CDR1 is SGHTA, CDR2 FQGTGA, per germline. The CDR3 loop is CASSPRQGSNTEAFF. CDR3 in DNA: TGTGCCAGCAGCCCCCGACAGGGGTCGAACACTGAAGCTTTCTTT.

The chain links TRBV27 to TRBJ2-7, with D maybe TRBD1 (5 bases). The ends were cut back, 4 bases at V and 3 bases at J, with 7 bases in the middle. This CDR3 comprises 12 residues. CDR1 is MNHEY and CDR2 is SMNVEV in the germline V gene (reference sequence). Written as DNA, the CDR3 is TGTGCCAGCAGTTGGGGCGGCTACGAGCAGTACTTC. Encoded protein: CASSWGGYEQYF.

This clone has only one observation. This CDR3 fails to terminate in the conserved phenylalanine or tryptophan, so it likely reflects a read error. It is unclear where the CDR3 begins or ends on the DNA, so no DNA is shown, and the CDR3 is as TCRdb lists it. The rearrangement joins TRBV11-2 to TRBJ1-2; TRBD1 is the table's D call and was not checked against the DNA. From germline, CDR1 is SGHAT and CDR2 FQNNGV. The CDR3 is 14 residues long, counting both termini. CDR3 protein: CASRPWSGTGTSSV.

The V and J genes are TRBV15 and TRBJ2-1; D is perhaps TRBD1 or TRBD2 (5 bases each). The CDR3 contains 12 residues. Germline V gene sequence: CDR1 LNHNV, CDR2 YYDKDF (reference sequence). The V gene lost 5 bases and the J gene lost 11 bases, with 13 bases spanning the gap. CDR3 region: CATSGYRDQQFF. CDR3 DNA sequence: TGTGCCACCAGCGGTTACCGGGACCAGCAGTTCTTC. Full variable domain (remainder filled in from reference TRBV15 and TRBJ2-1): DAMVIQNPRYQVTQFGKPVTLSCSQTLNHNVMYWYQQKSSQAPKLLFHYYDKDFNNEADTPDNFQSRRPNTSFCFLDIRSPGLGDTAMYLCATSGYRDQQFFGPGTRLTVL.